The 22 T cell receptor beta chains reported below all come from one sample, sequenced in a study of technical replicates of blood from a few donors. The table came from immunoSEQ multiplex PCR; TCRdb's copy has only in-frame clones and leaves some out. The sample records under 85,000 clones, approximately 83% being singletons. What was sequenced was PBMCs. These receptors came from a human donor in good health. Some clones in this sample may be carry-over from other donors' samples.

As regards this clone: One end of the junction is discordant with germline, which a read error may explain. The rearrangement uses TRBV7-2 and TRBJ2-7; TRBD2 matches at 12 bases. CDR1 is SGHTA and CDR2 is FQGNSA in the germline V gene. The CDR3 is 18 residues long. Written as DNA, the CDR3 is TGTGCCAGCAGCTTAGACCTAGCGGGGGGGCCTAGTTCCTCCGAGCAGTACTTC. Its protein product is CASSLDLAGGPSSSEQYF.

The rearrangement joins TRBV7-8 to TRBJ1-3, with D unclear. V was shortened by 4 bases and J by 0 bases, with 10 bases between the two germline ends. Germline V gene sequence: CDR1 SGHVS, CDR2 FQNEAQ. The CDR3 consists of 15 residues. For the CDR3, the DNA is TGTGCCAGCAGCTCCGACTTACTCTCTGGAAACACCATATATTTT. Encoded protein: CASSSDLLSGNTIYF.

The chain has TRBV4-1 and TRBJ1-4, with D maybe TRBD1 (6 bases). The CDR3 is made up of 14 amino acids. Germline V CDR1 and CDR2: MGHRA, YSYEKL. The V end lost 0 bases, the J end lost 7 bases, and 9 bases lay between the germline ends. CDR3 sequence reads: CASSQENRAEKLFF. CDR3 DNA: TGCGCCAGCAGCCAAGAAAACAGGGCTGAAAAACTGTTTTTT.

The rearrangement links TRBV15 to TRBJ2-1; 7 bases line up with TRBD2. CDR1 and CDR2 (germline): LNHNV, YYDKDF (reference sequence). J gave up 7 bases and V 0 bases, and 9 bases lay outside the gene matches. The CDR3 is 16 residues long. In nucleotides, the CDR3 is TGTGCCACCAGCAGAGATAGAGGGCTGGGGGGGAATGAGCAGTTCTTC. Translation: CATSRDRGLGGNEQFF. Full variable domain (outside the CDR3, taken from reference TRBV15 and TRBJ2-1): DAMVIQNPRYQVTQFGKPVTLSCSQTLNHNVMYWYQQKSSQAPKLLFHYYDKDFNNEADTPDNFQSRRPNTSFCFLDIRSPGLGDTAMYLCATSRDRGLGGNEQFFGPGTRLTVL.

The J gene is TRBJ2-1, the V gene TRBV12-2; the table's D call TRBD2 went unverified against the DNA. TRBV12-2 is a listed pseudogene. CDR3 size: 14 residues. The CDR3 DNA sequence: TGTGCAAGTCGCCTCTGCCTAGCACCGGGTGAGCAGTTCTTC. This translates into CASRLCLAPGEQFF.

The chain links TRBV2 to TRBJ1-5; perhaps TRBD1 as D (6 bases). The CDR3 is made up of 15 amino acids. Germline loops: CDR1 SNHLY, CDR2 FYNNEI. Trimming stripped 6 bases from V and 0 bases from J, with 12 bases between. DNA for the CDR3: TGTGCCAGCAGATCTACAGGGTATAGCAATCAGCCCCAGCATTTT. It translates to CASRSTGYSNQPQHF.

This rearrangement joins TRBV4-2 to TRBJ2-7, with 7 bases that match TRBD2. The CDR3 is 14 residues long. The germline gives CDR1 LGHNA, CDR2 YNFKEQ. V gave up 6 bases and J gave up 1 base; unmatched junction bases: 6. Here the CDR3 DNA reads TGTGCCAGCAGTCCTCCAGCGGGGTCCTACGAGCAGTACTTC. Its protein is CASSPPAGSYEQYF.

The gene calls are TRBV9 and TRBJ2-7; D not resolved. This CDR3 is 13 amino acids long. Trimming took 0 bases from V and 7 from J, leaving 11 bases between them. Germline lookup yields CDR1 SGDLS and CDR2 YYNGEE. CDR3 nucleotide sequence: TGTGCCAGCAGCGTAGCTGGAGAACTGGAGCAGTACTTC. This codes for CASSVAGELEQYF.

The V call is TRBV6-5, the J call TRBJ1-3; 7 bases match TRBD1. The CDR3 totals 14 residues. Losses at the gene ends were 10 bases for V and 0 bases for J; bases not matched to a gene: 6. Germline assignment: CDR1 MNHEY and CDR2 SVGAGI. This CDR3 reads CATLDRASGNTIYF. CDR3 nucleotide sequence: TGTGCCACCCTAGACAGGGCCTCTGGAAACACCATATATTTT.

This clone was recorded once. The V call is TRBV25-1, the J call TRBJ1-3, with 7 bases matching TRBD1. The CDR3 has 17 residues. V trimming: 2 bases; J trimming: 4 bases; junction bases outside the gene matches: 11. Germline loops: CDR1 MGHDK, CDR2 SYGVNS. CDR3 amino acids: CASSEATRGRSGNTIYF. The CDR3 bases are TGTGCCAGCAGTGAAGCAACGAGGGGGCGTTCCGGAAACACCATATATTTT. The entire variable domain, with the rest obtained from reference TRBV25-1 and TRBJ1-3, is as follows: EADIYQTPRYLVIGTGKKITLECSQTMGHDKMYWYQQDPGMELHLIHYSYGVNSTEKGDLSSESTVSRIRTEHFPLTLESARPSHTSQYLCASSEATRGRSGNTIYFGEGSWLTVV.

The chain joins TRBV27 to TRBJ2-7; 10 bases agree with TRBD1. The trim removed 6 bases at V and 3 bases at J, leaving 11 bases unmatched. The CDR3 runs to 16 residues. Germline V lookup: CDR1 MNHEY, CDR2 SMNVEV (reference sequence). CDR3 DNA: TGTGCCAGCAGCCCACGGACAGGGGGACGAGGCTACGAGCAGTACTTC. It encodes CASSPRTGGRGYEQYF.

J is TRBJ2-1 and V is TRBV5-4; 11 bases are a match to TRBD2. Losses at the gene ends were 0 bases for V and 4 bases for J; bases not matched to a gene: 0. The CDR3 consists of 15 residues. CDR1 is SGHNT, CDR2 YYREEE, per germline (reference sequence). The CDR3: CASSLASGRYNEQFF. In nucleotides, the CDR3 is TGTGCCAGCAGCTTGGCTAGCGGGAGGTACAATGAGCAGTTCTTC.

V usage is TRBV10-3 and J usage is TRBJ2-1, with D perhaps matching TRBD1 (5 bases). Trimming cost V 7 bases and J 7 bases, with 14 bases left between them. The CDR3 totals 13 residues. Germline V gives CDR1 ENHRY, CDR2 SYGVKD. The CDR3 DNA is TGTGCCATCAAGATTCAGGGTCGGAATGAGCAGTTCTTC. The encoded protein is CAIKIQGRNEQFF.

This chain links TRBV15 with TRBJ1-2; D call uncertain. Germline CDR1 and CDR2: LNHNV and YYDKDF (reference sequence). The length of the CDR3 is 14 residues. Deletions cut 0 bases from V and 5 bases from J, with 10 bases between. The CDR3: CATSRDRQKYGYTF. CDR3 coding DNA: TGTGCCACCAGCAGAGATCGCCAGAAGTATGGCTACACCTTC. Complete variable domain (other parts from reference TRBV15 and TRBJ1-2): DAMVIQNPRYQVTQFGKPVTLSCSQTLNHNVMYWYQQKSSQAPKLLFHYYDKDFNNEADTPDNFQSRRPNTSFCFLDIRSPGLGDTAMYLCATSRDRQKYGYTFGSGTRLTVV.

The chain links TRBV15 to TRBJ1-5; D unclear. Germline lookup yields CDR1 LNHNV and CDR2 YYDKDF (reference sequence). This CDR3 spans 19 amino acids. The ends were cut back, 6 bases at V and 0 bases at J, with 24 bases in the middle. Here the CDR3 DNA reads TGTGCCACCAGTCACGGCGGAGGACGAAGACTATATAGCAATCAGCCCCAGCATTTT. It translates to CATSHGGGRRLYSNQPQHF.

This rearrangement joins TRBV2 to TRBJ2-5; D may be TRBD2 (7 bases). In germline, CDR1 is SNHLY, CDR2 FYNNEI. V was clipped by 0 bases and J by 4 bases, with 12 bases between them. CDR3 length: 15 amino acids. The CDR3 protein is CASSEAWGGRETQYF. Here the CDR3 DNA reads TGTGCCAGCAGTGAAGCCTGGGGGGGCCGAGAGACCCAGTACTTC.

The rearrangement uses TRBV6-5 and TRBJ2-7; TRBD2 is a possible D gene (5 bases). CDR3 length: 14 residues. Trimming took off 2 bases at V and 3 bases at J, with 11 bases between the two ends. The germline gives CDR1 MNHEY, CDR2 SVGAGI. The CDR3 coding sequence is TGTGCCAGCAGTTACAACCGGGATAGCTACGAGCAGTACTTC. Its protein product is CASSYNRDSYEQYF.

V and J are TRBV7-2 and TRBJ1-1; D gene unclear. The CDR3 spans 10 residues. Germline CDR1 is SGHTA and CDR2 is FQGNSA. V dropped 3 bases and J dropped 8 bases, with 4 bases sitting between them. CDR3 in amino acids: CASSLREAFF. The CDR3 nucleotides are TGTGCCAGCAGCTTGAGGGAAGCTTTCTTT. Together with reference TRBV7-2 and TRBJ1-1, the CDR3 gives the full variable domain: GAGVSQSPSNKVTEKGKDVELRCDPISGHTALYWYRQSLGQGLEFLIYFQGNSAPDKSGLPSDRFSAERTGGSVSTLTIQRTQQEDSAVYLCASSLREAFFGQGTRLTVV.

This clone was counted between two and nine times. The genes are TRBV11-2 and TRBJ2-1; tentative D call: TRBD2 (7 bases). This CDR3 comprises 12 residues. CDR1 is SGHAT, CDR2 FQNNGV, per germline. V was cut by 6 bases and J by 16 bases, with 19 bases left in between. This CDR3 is CASSQARGLNFF. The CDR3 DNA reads TGTGCCAGCAGTCAAGCCAGGGGACTAAACTTCTTC.

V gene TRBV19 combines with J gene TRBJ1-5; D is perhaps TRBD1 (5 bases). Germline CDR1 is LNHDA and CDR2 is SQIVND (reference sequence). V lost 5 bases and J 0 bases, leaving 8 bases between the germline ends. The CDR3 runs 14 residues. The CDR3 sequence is CASSWQGSNQPQHF. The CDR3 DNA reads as TGTGCCAGTAGTTGGCAGGGTAGCAATCAGCCCCAGCATTTT.

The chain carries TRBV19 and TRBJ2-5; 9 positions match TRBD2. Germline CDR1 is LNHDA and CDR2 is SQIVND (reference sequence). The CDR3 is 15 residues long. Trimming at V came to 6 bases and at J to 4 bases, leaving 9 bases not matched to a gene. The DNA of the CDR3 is TGTGCCAGTAGGTCGGGTAGCGGGAGTAGAGAGACCCAGTACTTC. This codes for CASRSGSGSRETQYF.

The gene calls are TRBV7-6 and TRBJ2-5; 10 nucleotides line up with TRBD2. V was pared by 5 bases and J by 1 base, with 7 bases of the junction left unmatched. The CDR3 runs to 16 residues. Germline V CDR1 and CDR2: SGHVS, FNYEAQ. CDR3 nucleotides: TGTGCCAGCAGCCAAAATAGCGGGGGGACCCAAGAGACCCAGTACTTC. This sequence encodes CASSQNSGGTQETQYF.